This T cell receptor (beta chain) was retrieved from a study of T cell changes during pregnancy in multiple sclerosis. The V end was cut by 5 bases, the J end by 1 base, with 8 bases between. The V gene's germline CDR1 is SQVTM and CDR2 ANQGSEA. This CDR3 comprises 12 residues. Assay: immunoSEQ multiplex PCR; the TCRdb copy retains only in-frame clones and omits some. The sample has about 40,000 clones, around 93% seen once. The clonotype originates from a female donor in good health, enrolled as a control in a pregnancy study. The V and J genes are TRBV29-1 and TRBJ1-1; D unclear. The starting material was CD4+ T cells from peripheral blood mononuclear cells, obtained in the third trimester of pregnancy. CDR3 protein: CSVSQWNTEAFF. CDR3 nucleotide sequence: TGCAGCGTTTCACAGTGGAACACTGAAGCTTTCTTT.